The source of this TCR beta chain is a study of beta chain features in type 1 diabetes. Findings and limits, study-wide: Patients with type 1 diabetes carried fewer insertions and had more deletions at their VDJ junctions. Compared to healthy donors, patients appeared to have naive, central memory and Treg TCRB repertoires that were more alike. Shortening that was moderate but significant affected the TCRB CDR3s of Type 1 diabetes patients in all four CD4+ subsets.

This clone was observed a few times. Antigen unknown. CDR3 length equals 17 residues. Germline CDR1 reads MGHRA; CDR2 reads YSYEKL. Trimming stripped 1 base from V and 0 bases from J, with 13 bases between. Every isolated RNA sample was fully reverse transcribed, so sequencing captured expressed TCRB transcripts. Only in-frame clones appear in the TCRdb table, and some are missing; sequencing was by immunoSEQ multiplex PCR. There are roughly 150,000 clones in the sample; roughly 9% occur only once, and under 0.75% lies in the top ten. The clonotype comes from a woman in her thirties with type 1 diabetes. The sequenced sample was central memory CD4+ T cells from blood. J is TRBJ2-4 and V is TRBV4-1, with a weak D call TRBD2 (6 bases). The CDR3 bases are TGCGCCAGCAGCCAAGGGTGGGGGGAGTTAGCCAAAAACATTCAGTACTTC. It yields the protein CASSQGWGELAKNIQYF.